The 15 T cell receptor beta chains below come from one sample, sequenced in a study of blood T cell repertoires in COVID-19. Sequenced by immunoSEQ multiplex PCR; TCRdb stores in-frame clones only, minus some. The sample lists more than 25,000 clones; around 89% were seen once. The specimen sequenced was peripheral blood. These receptor sequences come from a human donor in a cohort sampled during active COVID-19.

The rearrangement joins TRBV15 to TRBJ2-1; 7 bases match TRBD1. This CDR3 is built from 18 residues. V was clipped by 1 base and J by 7 bases; unmatched bases: 16. The germline gives CDR1 LNHNV, CDR2 YYDKDF (reference sequence). For the CDR3, the DNA is TGTGCCACCAGCAGAGTGGCCAACAGGGGACGCTCCTTTAATGAGCAGTTCTTC. Its protein is CATSRVANRGRSFNEQFF. Drawing the rest from reference TRBV15 and TRBJ2-1, the complete variable domain is DAMVIQNPRYQVTQFGKPVTLSCSQTLNHNVMYWYQQKSSQAPKLLFHYYDKDFNNEADTPDNFQSRRPNTSFCFLDIRSPGLGDTAMYLCATSRVANRGRSFNEQFFGPGTRLTVL.

This clone appeared a single time. The chain employs TRBV4-2 and TRBJ2-7; 8 bases are shared with TRBD1. CDR1 is LGHNA, CDR2 YNFKEQ, per germline. V lost 0 bases, J lost 3 bases, and 10 bases stayed unmatched. The CDR3 is made up of 17 amino acids. CDR3 bases: TGTGCCAGCAGCCAAGAATACAGTTCCGGACAGGGCTACGAGCAGTACTTC. The encoded protein is CASSQEYSSGQGYEQYF.

By share of the sample, this clone is medium-sized. This sequence joins TRBV6-1 and TRBJ1-5; possible D gene TRBD1, 6 bases. The CDR3 has 16 residues. Trimming took off 4 bases at V and 4 bases at J, with 17 bases between the two ends. In germline, CDR1 is MNHNS, CDR2 SASEGT. The DNA for the CDR3 is TGTGCCAGCAGTGCTCCGATGACAGGAGTAAATCAGCCCCAGCATTTT. It translates to CASSAPMTGVNQPQHF.

The chain couples TRBV27 to TRBJ2-2; D gene unclear. Germline CDR1 reads MNHEY; CDR2 reads SMNVEV (reference sequence). The CDR3 has 14 residues. The ends were cut back, 2 bases at V and 3 bases at J, with 7 bases in the middle. CDR3 sequence: CASSLGIYTGELFF. CDR3 nucleotides: TGTGCCAGCAGTTTAGGCATTTACACCGGGGAGCTGTTTTTT.

This clone was counted once. The chain employs TRBV4-1 and TRBJ2-1; TRBD1 matches at 9 bases. Germline lookup yields CDR1 MGHRA and CDR2 YSYEKL. The CDR3 is made up of 16 amino acids. Unmatched junction bases numbered 11, after V lost 5 bases and J lost 6 bases. In nucleotides, the CDR3 is TGCGCCAGCAGCTCACAGGGGGCAAATGGGGCCAATGAGCAGTTCTTC. Translation: CASSSQGANGANEQFF.

This clone was found once. At one boundary the junction diverges from the germline segment, which might be a read error. The chain uses TRBV7-7 and TRBJ2-7, with D possibly being TRBD1 (6 bases). The germline gives CDR1 SSHAT, CDR2 FNYEAQ (reference sequence). This CDR3 is 16 amino acids long. The CDR3 sequence: CASSLGHPGRGYEQYF. In DNA form, the CDR3 reads TGTGCTAGCAGCTTAGGACACCCGGGCAGGGGCTACGAGCAGTACTTC.

J is TRBJ1-5 and V is TRBV7-6; D is unresolved. The length of the CDR3 is 14 residues. Trimming took off 2 bases at V and 2 bases at J, with 7 bases between the two ends. CDR1 and CDR2 from the germline V gene are SGHVS and FNYEAQ. CDR3 protein: CASSLSQGNQPQHF. The CDR3 DNA sequence: TGTGCCAGCAGCTTAAGTCAGGGCAATCAGCCCCAGCATTTT.

V and J are TRBV7-9 and TRBJ2-2, with 7 bases aligning to TRBD1. Germline V gene sequence: CDR1 SEHNR, CDR2 FQNEAQ (reference sequence). V lost 5 bases and J lost 4; bases outside the gene matches: 13. The CDR3 is 17 residues long. CDR3 in amino acids: CASSRGQLGGRTGELFF. In DNA, the CDR3 is TGTGCCAGCAGCCGGGGACAGTTAGGCGGTCGCACCGGGGAGCTGTTTTTT.

The chain uses TRBV30 and TRBJ1-3; TRBD1 matches 8 bases. V dropped 1 base and J dropped 4; count of bases not matched to a gene: 3. The CDR3 loop spans 14 amino acids. Germline-derived CDR1 and CDR2 are GTSNPN and SVGIG (reference sequence). CDR3 coding DNA: TGTGCCTGGAGTGGGACAGGGAAAGGAAACACCATATATTTT. It specifies CAWSGTGKGNTIYF.

The chain is built from TRBV6-5 and TRBJ1-1, with D possibly TRBD1 on 6 matching bases. Germline-derived CDR1 and CDR2 are MNHEY and SVGAGI. The CDR3 runs to 15 residues. Trimming took 8 bases from V and 4 from J, leaving 20 bases between them. The CDR3 sequence is CASRTQQGFSTEAFF. CDR3 coding DNA: TGTGCCAGCCGCACTCAGCAGGGGTTTAGCACTGAAGCTTTCTTT.

This chain joins TRBV27 and TRBJ1-5; 7 nucleotides match TRBD1. CDR1 and CDR2 from the germline V gene are MNHEY and SMNVEV (reference sequence). The CDR3 covers 15 residues. J lost 6 bases, V lost 5 bases, and 10 bases had no gene match. The CDR3 here is CASSNEGGLGQPQHF. The CDR3 nucleotides are TGTGCCAGCAGTAATGAAGGGGGCTTGGGTCAGCCCCAGCATTTT.

V and J are TRBV18 and TRBJ1-5; possibly TRBD1 for D (5 bases). Deletions cut 4 bases from V and 2 bases from J, with 12 bases between. The germline gives CDR1 KGHSH, CDR2 LQKENI. This CDR3 spans 15 amino acids. CDR3 protein: CASSQGHPGNQPQHF. In nucleotides, the CDR3 is TGTGCCAGCTCACAAGGACACCCCGGCAATCAGCCCCAGCATTTT.

The V and J genes are TRBV5-1 and TRBJ1-3, with a possible D match to TRBD1 (5 bases). Germline CDR1 SGHRS, CDR2 YFSETQ. Trimming removed 0 bases from V and 0 bases from J, with 13 bases in between. The CDR3 contains 17 residues. Written as DNA, the CDR3 is TGCGCCAGCAGCTTGGCCGATAGGGACTACTCTGGAAACACCATATATTTT. As protein: CASSLADRDYSGNTIYF.

In its sample, this clone was seen once. The genes are TRBV2 and TRBJ2-7; TRBD2 agrees at 11 bases. This CDR3 contains 14 residues. V shed 6 bases and J 0 bases; nucleotides not matched to a gene: 1. The germline V gene has CDR1 SNHLY and CDR2 FYNNEI. CDR3 in DNA: TGTGCCAGCAGAGGGACTAGCGGCTCCTACGAGCAGTACTTC. Its protein is CASRGTSGSYEQYF.

The chain has TRBV5-1 and TRBJ1-6; TRBD1 agrees at 7 bases. Germline V lookup: CDR1 SGHRS, CDR2 YFSETQ. The CDR3 runs 13 residues. J lost 5 bases, V lost 4 bases, and 0 bases had no gene match. CDR3 in DNA: TGCGCCAGCAGCGACAGGGATAATTCACCCCTCCACTTT. Protein product: CASSDRDNSPLHF.